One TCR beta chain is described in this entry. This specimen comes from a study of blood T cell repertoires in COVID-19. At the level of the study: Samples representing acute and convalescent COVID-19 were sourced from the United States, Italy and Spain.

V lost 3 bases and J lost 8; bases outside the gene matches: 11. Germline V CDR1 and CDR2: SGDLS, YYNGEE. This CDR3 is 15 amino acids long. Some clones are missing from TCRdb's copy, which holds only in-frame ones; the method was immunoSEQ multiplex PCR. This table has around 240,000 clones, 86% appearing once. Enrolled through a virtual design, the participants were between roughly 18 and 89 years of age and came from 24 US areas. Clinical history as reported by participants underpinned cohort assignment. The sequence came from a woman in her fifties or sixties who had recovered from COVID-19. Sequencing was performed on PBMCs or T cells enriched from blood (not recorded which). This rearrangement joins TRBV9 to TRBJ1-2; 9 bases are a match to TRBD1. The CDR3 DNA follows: TGTGCCAGCAGCGGAAGCTGGGACAGGGAAGGGGGCTACACCTTC. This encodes CASSGSWDREGGYTF. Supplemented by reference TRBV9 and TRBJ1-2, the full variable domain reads DSGVTQTPKHLITATGQRVTLRCSPRSGDLSVYWYQQSLDQGLQFLIQYYNGEERAKGNILERFSAQQFPDLHSELNLSSLELGDSALYFCASSGSWDREGGYTFGSGTRLTVV.